The 28 T cell receptor beta chains below were found in one sample sequenced in a study of control samples from healthy donors and cancer patients. Using immunoSEQ multiplex PCR, the repertoire was profiled, and TCRdb retains in-frame clones only, with some absent. The sample contains about 150,000 clones, over 85% of which appear only once. What was sequenced was blood. These receptors were taken from a man aged 50 to 60 in good health.

Of note for this clone: Other DNA sequences in this sample translate to the same CDR3. The gene calls are TRBV6-6 and TRBJ1-5; tentative D call: TRBD1 (6 bases). Germline CDR1 is MNHNY and CDR2 is SVGAGI (reference sequence). The CDR3 totals 15 residues. The V gene lost 4 bases and the J gene lost 4 bases, with 14 bases spanning the gap. The CDR3 DNA sequence: TGTGCCAGCAGTTCCCCAAGGGGGGGTAATCAGCCCCAGCATTTT. Translated: CASSSPRGGNQPQHF.

The V and J genes are TRBV19 and TRBJ2-1, with TRBD2 matching over 11 bases. The CDR3 is made up of 21 amino acids. Germline V CDR1 and CDR2: LNHDA, SQIVND (reference sequence). Trimming at V came to 5 bases and at J to 0 bases, leaving 18 bases not matched to a gene. In DNA form, the CDR3 reads TGTGCCAGTAGTGCTCGAATGACTAGCGGGGCTCCTCATTTCTCCTACAATGAGCAGTTCTTC. Protein sequence: CASSARMTSGAPHFSYNEQFF. The full variable domain, completed using reference TRBV19 and TRBJ2-1, is DGGITQSPKYLFRKEGQNVTLSCEQNLNHDAMYWYRQDPGQGLRLIYYSQIVNDFQKGDIAEGYSVSREKKESFPLTVTSAQKNPTAFYLCASSARMTSGAPHFSYNEQFFGPGTRLTVL.

This clone was counted only a few times. The chain is built from TRBV3-1 (or the pseudogene TRBV3-2) and TRBJ2-6; tentatively, D is TRBD1 or TRBD2 (5 bases each). CDR3 length: 18 residues. V gave up 3 bases and J gave up 0 bases, with 15 bases separating them. Germline V lookup: CDR1 LGHDT, CDR2 YNNKEL (reference sequence). The CDR3 DNA follows: TGTGCCAGCAGCCATTACGGGGCCCAAAACTCTGGGGCCAACGTCCTGACTTTC. Translating gives CASSHYGAQNSGANVLTF.

V is TRBV6-4 and J is TRBJ2-2; 11 bases map to TRBD1. This CDR3 comprises 15 residues. J lost 6 bases, V lost 6 bases, and 6 bases had no gene match. CDR1 and CDR2 from the germline V gene are MRHNA and SNTAGT. The CDR3 DNA reads TGTGCCAGCAGCCCCAGGACAGGGGGCTCCGGGGAGCTGTTTTTT. Amino acids: CASSPRTGGSGELFF.

The chain couples TRBV11-2 to TRBJ2-7; D perhaps matches TRBD1 (6 bases). Germline CDR1 SGHAT, CDR2 FQNNGV. CDR3 size: 16 residues. Trimming shortened V by 6 bases and J by 0 bases, and 18 bases separated the two germline ends. The chain's CDR3 is CASSIQGSLSSYEQYF. In nucleotides, the CDR3 is TGTGCCAGCAGTATACAGGGTTCCCTAAGCTCCTACGAGCAGTACTTC.

The chain joins TRBV10-3 to TRBJ2-3; D assignment may be TRBD1 or TRBD2 (6 bases each). V was clipped by 8 bases and J by 4 bases, with 13 bases between them. This CDR3 comprises 13 residues. Germline V gene sequence: CDR1 ENHRY, CDR2 SYGVKD. CDR3 sequence reads: CAIWGAGSDTQYF. The CDR3 bases are TGTGCCATCTGGGGGGCGGGTTCAGATACGCAGTATTTT.

The V and J genes are TRBV6-5 and TRBJ1-4; D remains ambiguous. This CDR3 region has 14 residues. Germline V CDR1 and CDR2: MNHEY, SVGAGI. The V and J ends lost 1 base and 8 bases respectively, with 11 bases between them. The CDR3 bases are TGTGCCAGCAGTTACTTGAGAGGGAGGGAAAAACTGTTTTTT. It codes for CASSYLRGREKLFF.

The V and J genes are TRBV19 and TRBJ1-2; TRBD1 might be the D (5 bases). CDR1 and CDR2 from the germline V gene are LNHDA and SQIVND (reference sequence). The CDR3 covers 14 residues. Trimming took off 4 bases at V and 7 bases at J, with 16 bases between the two ends. The CDR3: CASSTGIGAGGYTF. The CDR3 region has the DNA TGTGCCAGTAGTACAGGGATAGGGGCGGGTGGCTACACCTTC.

The V call is TRBV5-1, the J call TRBJ2-1, with 12 bases that match TRBD1. Trimming removed 4 bases from V and 7 bases from J; junction bases left unmatched: 3. The germline V gene has CDR1 SGHRS and CDR2 YFSETQ. The CDR3 consists of 14 residues. CDR3 protein: CASSGGQGANEQFF. CDR3 in DNA: TGCGCCAGCAGCGGGGGACAGGGGGCTAATGAGCAGTTCTTC.

This chain connects TRBV9 to TRBJ2-1; a weak D match, TRBD2 (6 bases). The CDR3 covers 17 residues. CDR1 and CDR2 from the germline V gene are SGDLS and YYNGEE. V lost 0 bases and J lost 2, with 15 bases in between. CDR3 bases: TGTGCCAGCAGCGTAGCGGTGGGGGACTCCACCTACAATGAGCAGTTCTTC. Its translation is CASSVAVGDSTYNEQFF.

The chain couples TRBV5-1 to TRBJ2-5, with a weak D call TRBD2 (6 bases). V shed 4 bases and J shed 2 bases, with 12 bases lying between them. This CDR3 has 14 residues. In germline, CDR1 is SGHRS, CDR2 YFSETQ. Here the CDR3 reads CASSHGTSQETQYF. The CDR3 DNA is TGCGCCAGCAGCCACGGGACTTCTCAAGAGACCCAGTACTTC.

This rearrangement joins TRBV6-5 to TRBJ2-7, with 15 bases fitting TRBD2. Germline trimming cut 5 bases from V and 7 bases from J; bases unmatched to any gene: 6. This CDR3 is 15 amino acids long. Germline CDR1 MNHEY, CDR2 SVGAGI. The CDR3 DNA follows: TGTGCCAGCAGTCCCCCAGGACTAGCGGGAGGGGAGCAGTACTTC. Its protein product is CASSPPGLAGGEQYF.

The V and J genes are TRBV3-1 (or the pseudogene TRBV3-2) and TRBJ2-7; no firm D call. The CDR3 is 13 amino acids. The germline V gene has CDR1 LGHDT and CDR2 YNNKEL (reference sequence). Trimming took 0 bases from V and 2 from J, leaving 5 bases between them. For the CDR3, the DNA is TGTGCCAGCAGCCAAGACAGAGCCTACGAGCAGTACTTC. Translating it yields CASSQDRAYEQYF.

This sequence joins TRBV5-1 and TRBJ2-1; tentative D call: TRBD2 (6 bases). Germline CDR1 is SGHRS and CDR2 is YFSETQ. The CDR3 length is 16 residues. Trimming removed 6 bases at V and 3 bases at J, with 19 bases between. Here the CDR3 DNA reads TGCGCCAGCAAGGGAACCCGGGACTCCAACTACAATGAGCAGTTCTTC. As protein: CASKGTRDSNYNEQFF.

The V call is TRBV28, the J call TRBJ2-4; TRBD1 agrees at 9 bases. The CDR3 has 15 amino acids. Germline-derived CDR1 and CDR2 are MDHEN and SYDVKM. V was clipped by 3 bases and J by 5 bases; unmatched bases: 5. CDR3: CASSLGDRAQNIQYF. CDR3 DNA sequence: TGTGCCAGCAGTTTGGGGGACAGGGCCCAAAACATTCAGTACTTC.

The rearrangement links TRBV7-8 to TRBJ2-3, with no clear D. V was shortened by 6 bases and J by 0 bases, with 10 bases between the two germline ends. This CDR3 is built from 14 residues. CDR1 is SGHVS, CDR2 FQNEAQ, per germline. In DNA form, the CDR3 reads TGTGCCAGCAGAACGGGTATCAGCACAGATACGCAGTATTTT. Translating gives CASRTGISTDTQYF.

This clone has just one count. The gene calls are TRBV6-4 and TRBJ1-1, with D unclear. The CDR3 has 12 amino acids. V was cut by 6 bases and J by 2 bases, with 7 bases left in between. CDR1 is MRHNA, CDR2 SNTAGT, per germline. The CDR3 sequence is CASRAGNTEAFF. The CDR3 nucleotides are TGTGCCAGCAGGGCCGGAAACACTGAAGCTTTCTTT.

This rearrangement joins TRBV9 to TRBJ2-1; 12 bases match TRBD2. This CDR3 contains 17 residues. CDR1 and CDR2 (germline): SGDLS, YYNGEE. Trimming at V came to 0 bases and at J to 8 bases, leaving 9 bases not matched to a gene. In DNA, the CDR3 is TGTGCCAGCAGCGTAGTGTCTAGCGGGAGGGCAGGGCATGAGCAGTTCTTC. Protein: CASSVVSSGRAGHEQFF.

The gene calls are TRBV28 and TRBJ2-3; TRBD2 aligns across 9 bases. The V segment lost 2 bases and the J segment 6 bases; nucleotides outside the gene matches: 6. The CDR3 extends over 15 amino acids. Germline-derived CDR1 and CDR2 are MDHEN and SYDVKM. In nucleotides, the CDR3 is TGTGCCAGCAGTTTAGCGGGAGGGAGGGGGGATACGCAGTATTTT. Translated, it gives CASSLAGGRGDTQYF.

The chain links TRBV7-2 to TRBJ2-3; D call uncertain. This CDR3 is 13 amino acids long. Germline V lookup: CDR1 SGHTA, CDR2 FQGNSA. Trimming shortened V by 1 base and J by 5 bases, and 7 bases separated the two germline ends. The CDR3 region is CASSLGVVDTQYF. The CDR3 bases are TGTGCCAGCAGCTTAGGGGTGGTAGATACGCAGTATTTT.

The chain carries TRBV5-1 and TRBJ2-5; 8 bases are shared with TRBD1. Germline CDR1 and CDR2: SGHRS and YFSETQ. This CDR3 is 15 amino acids long. The V and J ends lost 4 bases and 5 bases, in that order; junction bases with no gene match: 10. The DNA of the CDR3 is TGCGCCAGCAGCCCGGGTCCAGGGGGCGAGGAGACCCAGTACTTC. Translated, it gives CASSPGPGGEETQYF. The full variable domain, completed using reference TRBV5-1 and TRBJ2-5, is KAGVTQTPRYLIKTRGQQVTLSCSPISGHRSVSWYQQTPGQGLQFLFEYFSETQRNKGNFPGRFSGRQFSNSRSEMNVSTLELGDSALYLCASSPGPGGEETQYFGPGTRLLVL.

The sample holds a few counts of this clone. This sequence joins TRBV28 and TRBJ1-5; 12 nucleotides line up with TRBD1. Unmatched junction bases numbered 16, after V lost 4 bases and J lost 6 bases. Germline V gene data show CDR1 as MDHEN and CDR2 as SYDVKM. CDR3 length equals 19 residues. CDR3 residues: CASSSLRDRGLSFAQPQHF. In DNA form, the CDR3 reads TGTGCCAGCAGTTCTCTCCGGGACAGGGGGCTTTCGTTCGCTCAGCCCCAGCATTTT.

The V gene is TRBV7-8, the J gene TRBJ1-1; D gene uncertain. CDR3 length equals 13 residues. V was clipped by 3 bases and J by 2 bases, with 7 bases between them. Germline V gene data show CDR1 as SGHVS and CDR2 as FQNEAQ. CDR3: CASSFPLNTEAFF. The CDR3 nucleotides are TGTGCCAGCAGCTTCCCATTAAACACTGAAGCTTTCTTT.

Only one count was recorded for this clone. The chain recombines TRBV7-2 with TRBJ1-5; 7 bases map to TRBD1. V was pared by 1 base and J by 6 bases, with 3 bases of the junction left unmatched. This CDR3 contains 14 residues. The germline V gene encodes CDR1 SGHTA and CDR2 FQGNSA. CDR3 DNA sequence: TGTGCCAGCAGCTTAGAAAGGGGGCGTCAGCCCCAGCATTTT. This sequence encodes CASSLERGRQPQHF.

The V call is TRBV7-9, the J call TRBJ2-7; D remains ambiguous. Germline V gene data show CDR1 as SEHNR and CDR2 as FQNEAQ (reference sequence). Trimming took 1 base from V and 6 from J, leaving 10 bases between them. The CDR3 covers 13 residues. As DNA, the CDR3 is TGTGCCAGCAGCTTAGGCATCGTCGCCGAGCAGTACTTC. Translated, it gives CASSLGIVAEQYF.

The table lists this clone with a count of one. This CDR3 is CASSQGQGFYSNQPQHF. The CDR3, as DNA: TGTGCCAGCAGCCAGGGACAGGGCTTTTATAGCAATCAGCCCCAGCATTTT. V and J are TRBV4-2 and TRBJ1-5; TRBD1 aligns across 9 bases. This CDR3 spans 17 amino acids. Trimming at V came to 3 bases and at J to 0 bases, leaving 6 bases not matched to a gene. CDR1 is LGHNA, CDR2 YNFKEQ, per germline.

V gene TRBV9 combines with J gene TRBJ2-1, with TRBD2 identical over 14 bases. The germline V gene has CDR1 SGDLS and CDR2 YYNGEE. Germline trimming cut 4 bases from V and 10 bases from J; bases unmatched to any gene: 4. The CDR3 loop spans 14 amino acids. Here the CDR3 reads CASSLGLAGVEQFF. The CDR3 nucleotides read TGTGCCAGCAGCTTGGGACTAGCGGGAGTCGAGCAGTTCTTC.

The CDR3 bases are TGTGCTAGTGGTTTGTCTGCGGGAGTTACAGATACGCAGTATTTT. It encodes CASGLSAGVTDTQYF. The gene calls are TRBV12-5 and TRBJ2-3; TRBD2 aligns across 7 bases. V shed 2 bases and J 3 bases; nucleotides not matched to a gene: 5. The CDR3 contains 15 residues. Germline V gene lookup returns CDR1 LGHNT and CDR2 FRNRAP.